This TCR beta chain appears in the sequencing data of a study of T cell changes during pregnancy in multiple sclerosis. Sequencing used immunoSEQ multiplex PCR; TCRdb keeps in-frame clones, though not all of them. The table has more than 85,000 clones, 90% to 95% seen once; the top ten hold about 0.9%. CDR1 ENHRY and CDR2 SYGVKD come from the germline V gene. The CDR3 covers 14 residues. The V gene end was trimmed by 2 bases and the J gene end by 4 bases; junction bases not matched to a gene: 3. The clonotype was recovered from a female donor with multiple sclerosis, enrolled in a pregnancy study. The J gene is TRBJ2-7, the V gene TRBV10-3; 9 bases map to TRBD2. Specimen: peripheral blood, collected before pregnancy. The CDR3 DNA is TGTGCCATCAGTGAGGTAGCGGGAGCGTACGAGCAGTACTTC. Translated, it gives CAISEVAGAYEQYF.